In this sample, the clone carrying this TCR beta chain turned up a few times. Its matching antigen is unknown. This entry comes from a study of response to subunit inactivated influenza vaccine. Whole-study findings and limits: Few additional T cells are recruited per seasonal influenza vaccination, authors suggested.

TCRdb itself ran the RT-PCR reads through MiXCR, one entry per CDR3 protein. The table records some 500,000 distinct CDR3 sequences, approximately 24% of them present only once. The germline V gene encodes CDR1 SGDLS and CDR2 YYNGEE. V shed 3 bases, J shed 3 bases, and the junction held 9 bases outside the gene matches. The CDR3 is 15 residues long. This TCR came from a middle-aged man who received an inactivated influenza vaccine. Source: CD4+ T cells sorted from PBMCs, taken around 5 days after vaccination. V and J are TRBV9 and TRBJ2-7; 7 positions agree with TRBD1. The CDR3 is CASSAKQGLGYEQYF. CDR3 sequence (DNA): TGTGCCAGCAGCGCCAAACAGGGGTTAGGCTACGAGCAGTACTTC.